A single sample gave rise to the 11 T cell receptor beta chains below, sequenced in a study of cytomegalovirus exposure and HLA in healthy donors. PCR involved 60 Vbeta and 13 Jbeta primers. Data came from immunoSEQ multiplex PCR; TCRdb stores just in-frame clones and leaves some out. Of about 190,000 clones in the sample, roughly 80% were seen once. The sequencing input was PBMCs. These TCRs come from a woman aged 25 to 39 in good health and CMV-seropositive.

The genes are TRBV6-6 and TRBJ2-1; 10 nucleotides align to TRBD1. The CDR3 loop spans 16 amino acids. Germline assignment: CDR1 MNHNY and CDR2 SVGAGI (reference sequence). V shed 0 bases, J shed 4 bases, and the junction held 3 bases outside the gene matches. The CDR3 region is CASSYSLGQGYNEQFF. Written as DNA, the CDR3 is TGTGCCAGCAGTTACTCGTTGGGACAGGGGTACAATGAGCAGTTCTTC.

This chain uses TRBV5-1 with TRBJ1-2; possibly TRBD1 for D (6 bases). This CDR3 is built from 16 residues. The germline CDR1 and CDR2 sequences are SGHRS and YFSETQ. V was cut by 4 bases and J by 7 bases, with 23 bases left in between. The CDR3 region is CASSQDSRRPLSGYTF. The CDR3 coding sequence is TGCGCCAGCAGCCAGGACAGCAGGAGGCCTTTGAGTGGCTACACCTTC.

This clone was detected a few times. The CDR3 sequence is CASSLEAGGGETQYF. The CDR3 nucleotides are TGTGCCAGCAGCCTCGAGGCGGGGGGAGGGGAGACCCAGTACTTC. The rearrangement joins TRBV2 to TRBJ2-5; 8 positions agree with TRBD2. Germline CDR1 is SNHLY and CDR2 is FYNNEI. Trimming took 6 bases from V and 5 from J; bases not matched to a gene: 11. The CDR3 is 15 amino acids.

The CDR3 loop is CASSYFARGHRGYTF. In DNA form, the CDR3 reads TGTGCCAGCAGTTACTTCGCCAGGGGGCATCGAGGCTACACCTTC. The rearrangement uses TRBV6-5 and TRBJ1-2; TRBD1 agrees at 8 bases. Germline CDR1 MNHEY, CDR2 SVGAGI. The CDR3 runs 15 residues. The trim removed 1 base at V and 8 bases at J, leaving 9 bases unmatched.

The chain combines TRBV5-1 with TRBJ2-1; no firm D call. This CDR3 is 13 amino acids long. V lost 0 bases and J 15 bases, leaving 16 bases between the germline ends. The germline gives CDR1 SGHRS, CDR2 YFSETQ. The CDR3, as DNA: TGCGCCAGCAGCTTGGGGTCCCGGGTCCCCGCGTTCTTC. Amino acid sequence: CASSLGSRVPAFF.

This rearrangement joins TRBV30 to TRBJ1-4; weak D call: TRBD1 (5 bases). CDR3 length: 12 residues. Per the germline V gene, CDR1 is GTSNPN and CDR2 is SVGIG (reference sequence). Between the trimmed V and J ends, which lost 5 bases and 7 bases, there was a span of 11 bases. The CDR3 loop reads CAWSGDGEKLFF. The DNA of the CDR3 is TGTGCCTGGTCGGGGGACGGTGAAAAACTGTTTTTT.

This sequence joins TRBV6-6 and TRBJ1-2; TRBD1 matches 10 bases. Germline CDR1 reads MNHNY; CDR2 reads SVGAGI (reference sequence). V was clipped by 4 bases and J by 1 base; unmatched bases: 3. The CDR3 sequence is 15 residues long. The CDR3 DNA follows: TGTGCCAGCAGTTCGGGACAGGGGATTAACTATGGCTACACCTTC. Its translation is CASSSGQGINYGYTF.

This rearrangement joins TRBV4-3 to TRBJ1-3, with D unresolved. Germline V gives CDR1 LGHNA, CDR2 YSLEER. CDR3 length equals 15 residues. The V and J ends lost 1 base and 0 bases respectively, with 7 bases between them. The DNA for the CDR3 is TGCGCCAGCAGCCAAGGACTGCGCTCTGGAAACACCATATATTTT. Translation: CASSQGLRSGNTIYF.

This chain connects TRBV7-3 to TRBJ2-1; D gene ambiguous. This CDR3 spans 13 amino acids. Trimming took off 6 bases at V and 6 bases at J, with 12 bases between the two ends. The germline gives CDR1 SGHTA, CDR2 FQGTGA. The CDR3: CASSLYAGNEQFF. CDR3 DNA: TGTGCCAGCAGTCTTTATGCCGGCAATGAGCAGTTCTTC.

This rearrangement joins TRBV10-3 to TRBJ1-5, with a possible D match to TRBD1 (5 bases). V was shortened by 5 bases and J by 0 bases, with 11 bases between the two germline ends. The CDR3 is 15 residues long. CDR1 ENHRY and CDR2 SYGVKD come from the germline V gene. The CDR3 DNA sequence: TGTGCCATCAGTAGAGGGGAGGTTAGCAATCAGCCCCAGCATTTT. Its translation: CAISRGEVSNQPQHF.

The chain combines TRBV19 with TRBJ1-4, with 7 bases matching TRBD1. This CDR3 is built from 13 residues. Per germline, CDR1 LNHDA and CDR2 SQIVND (reference sequence). V shed 7 bases, J shed 8 bases, and the junction held 7 bases outside the gene matches. CDR3 region: CASIPTGREKLFF. In DNA form, the CDR3 reads TGTGCCAGTATCCCGACAGGGAGAGAAAAACTGTTTTTT.